The 15 T cell receptor beta chains given below trace back to one sample, sequenced in a study of T cell changes during pregnancy in multiple sclerosis. Profiling relied on immunoSEQ multiplex PCR, and the TCRdb table lists in-frame clones only, not all of them. The sample records around 57,000 clones, roughly 93% being singletons. The specimen was peripheral blood, collected in the second trimester of pregnancy. These TCRs come from a female donor with multiple sclerosis, enrolled in a pregnancy study.

This clone turned up a few times. This sequence joins TRBV5-4 and TRBJ1-2, with 7 bases aligning to TRBD1. CDR3 length: 16 amino acids. V shed 2 bases and J 1 base; nucleotides not matched to a gene: 8. Germline assignment: CDR1 SGHNT and CDR2 YYREEE (reference sequence). The CDR3 sequence is CASSFAGGWVNYGYTF. The CDR3 nucleotides read TGTGCCAGCAGCTTTGCAGGGGGTTGGGTTAACTATGGCTACACCTTC. The full variable domain, in which reference TRBV5-4 and TRBJ1-2 provide the parts outside the CDR3, is ETGVTQSPTHLIKTRGQQVTLRCSSQSGHNTVSWYQQALGQGPQFIFQYYREEENGRGNFPPRFSGLQFPNYSSELNVNALELDDSALYLCASSFAGGWVNYGYTFGSGTRLTVV.

V is TRBV7-2 and J is TRBJ1-2; no definite D call. The V gene's germline CDR1 is SGHTA and CDR2 FQGNSA. CDR3 length: 15 amino acids. V was shortened by 0 bases and J by 4 bases, with 12 bases between the two germline ends. The CDR3: CASSLATARPYGYTF. Here the CDR3 DNA reads TGTGCCAGCAGCTTAGCCACAGCCCGTCCCTATGGCTACACCTTC. Together with reference TRBV7-2 and TRBJ1-2, the CDR3 gives the full variable domain: GAGVSQSPSNKVTEKGKDVELRCDPISGHTALYWYRQSLGQGLEFLIYFQGNSAPDKSGLPSDRFSAERTGGSVSTLTIQRTQQEDSAVYLCASSLATARPYGYTFGSGTRLTVV.

V gene TRBV7-6 combines with J gene TRBJ2-3; 8 positions agree with TRBD2. V trimming: 0 bases; J trimming: 6 bases; junction bases outside the gene matches: 8. This CDR3 has 16 amino acids. Germline values: CDR1 SGHVS, CDR2 FNYEAQ. In DNA, the CDR3 is TGTGCCAGCAGCTTAGCGGCACTAGCGGTCCACGATACGCAGTATTTT. The encoded protein is CASSLAALAVHDTQYF.

In DNA, the CDR3 is TGTGCCTGGAGTGTAAGTTGGACTAGCGGAACGTACAATGAGCAGTTCTTC. Encoded protein: CAWSVSWTSGTYNEQFF. This chain uses TRBV30 with TRBJ2-1; 10 positions match TRBD2. The CDR3 is 17 amino acids. V shed 0 bases and J 4 bases; nucleotides not matched to a gene: 9. The germline gives CDR1 GTSNPN, CDR2 SVGIG (reference sequence). The complete variable domain, with remaining parts taken from reference TRBV30 and TRBJ2-1, reads SQTIHQWPATLVQPVGSPLSLECTVEGTSNPNLYWYRQAAGRGLQLLFYSVGIGQISSEVPQNLSASRPQDRQFILSSKKLLLSDSGFYLCAWSVSWTSGTYNEQFFGPGTRLTVL.

The genes are TRBV27 and TRBJ1-2; D unclear. Germline V gene lookup returns CDR1 MNHEY and CDR2 SMNVEV (reference sequence). V was trimmed by 3 bases and J by 3 bases, leaving 11 bases between them. The length of the CDR3 is 14 residues. In DNA, the CDR3 is TGTGCCAGCAGTTTCGTCCCGACTTACTATGGCTACACCTTC. Protein sequence: CASSFVPTYYGYTF.

This clone turned up a few times. The chain is built from TRBV9 and TRBJ1-6, with 10 positions matching TRBD1. The V gene end was trimmed by 3 bases and the J gene end by 7 bases; junction bases not matched to a gene: 4. This CDR3 contains 15 residues. Germline CDR1 is SGDLS and CDR2 is YYNGEE. CDR3 bases: TGTGCCAGCAGCGGACAGGGGGCGTCGAATTCACCCCTCCACTTT. This sequence encodes CASSGQGASNSPLHF.

The chain links TRBV4-3 to TRBJ1-3; D is unresolved. Germline V gene sequence: CDR1 LGHNA, CDR2 YSLEER. Between the trimmed V and J ends, which lost 4 bases and 0 bases, there was a span of 16 bases. This CDR3 region has 17 residues. The DNA for the CDR3 is TGCGCCAGCAGCCGAACGCCCATCCGGGACTCTGGAAACACCATATATTTT. Translated: CASSRTPIRDSGNTIYF.

The chain carries TRBV11-3 and TRBJ1-1; D is perhaps TRBD1 (5 bases). Trimming removed 0 bases from V and 3 bases from J, with 8 bases in between. Germline V gene sequence: CDR1 SGHNT, CDR2 YENEEA. CDR3 length: 14 amino acids. CDR3 DNA sequence: TGTGCCAGCAGCTTAGAAGGGGTCGACACTGAAGCTTTCTTT. Residues: CASSLEGVDTEAFF.

The chain couples TRBV4-1 to TRBJ1-1, with TRBD1 matching over 9 bases. The V gene's germline CDR1 is MGHRA and CDR2 YSYEKL. This CDR3 region has 14 residues. The ends lost 3 bases at V and 3 bases at J; junction bases unmatched: 2. CDR3 nucleotides: TGCGCCAGCAGCCAGACAGGGGGGTACACTGAAGCTTTCTTT. Translating gives CASSQTGGYTEAFF.

This clone was picked up a small number of times. This chain links TRBV6-1 with TRBJ2-7; TRBD1 might be the D (6 bases). This CDR3 is 15 amino acids long. Germline values: CDR1 MNHNS, CDR2 SASEGT. V lost 2 bases to trimming and J lost 2 bases, with 13 bases between them. This chain's CDR3 is CASSESAGTTYEQYF. In DNA, the CDR3 is TGTGCCAGCAGTGAATCTGCCGGGACAACCTACGAGCAGTACTTC.

This clone was seen only once. This chain links TRBV6-4 with TRBJ2-7, with 8 bases matching TRBD2. Unmatched junction bases numbered 3, after V lost 5 bases and J lost 3 bases. This CDR3 contains 13 residues. Germline V lookup: CDR1 MRHNA, CDR2 SNTAGT. DNA of the CDR3: TGTGCCAGCAGTATTCTAGCGGGCTACGAGCAGTACTTC. Protein product: CASSILAGYEQYF.

The rearrangement links TRBV18 to TRBJ1-2, with TRBD1 as a possible D gene (5 bases). The V end was cut by 5 bases, the J end by 4 bases, with 8 bases between. The germline V gene has CDR1 KGHSH and CDR2 LQKENI. The CDR3 consists of 12 residues. DNA of the CDR3: TGTGCCAGCTCAGACAGATTCTATGGCTACACCTTC. It yields the protein CASSDRFYGYTF.

This clone has a single count. V and J are TRBV23-1 and TRBJ2-5; maybe TRBD2 (7 bases). TRBV23-1 counts as an open reading frame of uncertain function. This CDR3 has 14 amino acids. Trimming left V 5 bases short and J 3 bases short, with 13 bases between. The CDR3: CASSWKGGEETQYF. DNA of the CDR3: TGCGCCAGCAGTTGGAAAGGGGGGGAAGAGACCCAGTACTTC.

The V call is TRBV7-9, the J call TRBJ1-1; 8 bases fit TRBD1. The CDR3 loop spans 13 amino acids. Trimming took 4 bases from V and 7 from J; bases not matched to a gene: 5. CDR1 is SEHNR and CDR2 is FQNEAQ in the germline V gene (reference sequence). The CDR3 protein is CASSSLGTGEAFF. CDR3 in DNA: TGTGCCAGCAGCTCCCTGGGGACAGGTGAAGCTTTCTTT.

This chain links TRBV6-5 with TRBJ1-1, with 7 nucleotides matching TRBD1. V was pared by 8 bases and J by 3 bases, with 9 bases of the junction left unmatched. There are 14 residues in the CDR3. Germline V lookup: CDR1 MNHEY, CDR2 SVGAGI. The CDR3 is CASQKFTGDTEAFF. CDR3 nucleotide sequence: TGTGCCAGCCAAAAGTTCACAGGGGACACTGAAGCTTTCTTT.